This T cell receptor (beta chain) originates from a study of memory CD4+ T cells and cytomegalovirus serostatus. About the study: Of the healthy Belgian adults, 9 or 10 were CMV seropositive and 20 to 30 seronegative.

Single viable CD3+CD4+CD8-CD45RO+ cells were sorted as the memory CD4+ T cells. The CDR3 spans 15 residues. CDR1 is LGHNA and CDR2 is YNFKEQ in the germline V gene. The V end lost 4 bases, the J end lost 2 bases, and 14 bases lay between the germline ends. TCRdb keeps only in-frame clones here, not all; method: immunoSEQ multiplex PCR. The sample lists about 42,000 clones, approximately 84% seen once, with around 0.5% in the top ten. The genes are TRBV4-2 and TRBJ1-2; weak D call: TRBD1 (6 bases). Sequencing was carried out using memory CD4+ T cells from blood. This clonotype was sampled from an adult in good health and CMV-seronegative. Here the CDR3 DNA reads TGTGCCAGCAGCCCTCGGGGACAAGGGAACTATGGCTACACCTTC. It encodes CASSPRGQGNYGYTF.